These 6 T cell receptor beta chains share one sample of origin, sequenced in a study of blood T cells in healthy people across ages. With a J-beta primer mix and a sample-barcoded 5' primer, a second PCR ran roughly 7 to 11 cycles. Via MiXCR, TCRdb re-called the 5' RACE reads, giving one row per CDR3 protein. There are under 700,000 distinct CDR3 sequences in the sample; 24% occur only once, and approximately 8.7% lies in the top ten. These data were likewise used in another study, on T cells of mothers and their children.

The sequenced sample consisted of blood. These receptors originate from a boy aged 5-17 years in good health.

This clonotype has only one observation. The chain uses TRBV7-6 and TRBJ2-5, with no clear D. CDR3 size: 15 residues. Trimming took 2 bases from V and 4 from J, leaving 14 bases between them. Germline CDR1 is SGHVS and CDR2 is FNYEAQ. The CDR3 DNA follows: TGTGCCAGCAGCTTAATTCCGGTCGTCCGAGAGACCCAGTACTTC. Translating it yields CASSLIPVVRETQYF.

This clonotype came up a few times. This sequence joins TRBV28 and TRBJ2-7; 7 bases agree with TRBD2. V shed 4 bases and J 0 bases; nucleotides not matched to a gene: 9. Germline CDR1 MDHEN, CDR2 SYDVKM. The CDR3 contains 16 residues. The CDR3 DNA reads TGTGCCAGCAGTTCCGGTGGGGGGGGGAGCTCCTACGAGCAGTACTTC. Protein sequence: CASSSGGGGSSYEQYF.

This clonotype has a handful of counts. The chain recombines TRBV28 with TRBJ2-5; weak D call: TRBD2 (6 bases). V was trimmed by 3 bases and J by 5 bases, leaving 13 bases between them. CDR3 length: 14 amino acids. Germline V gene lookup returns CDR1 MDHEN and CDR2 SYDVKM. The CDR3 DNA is TGTGCCAGCAGTTTTCGGTCAGGAGGGGAGACCCAGTACTTC. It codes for CASSFRSGGETQYF. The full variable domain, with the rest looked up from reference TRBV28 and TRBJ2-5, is DVKVTQSSRYLVKRTGEKVFLECVQDMDHENMFWYRQDPGLGLRLIYFSYDVKMKEKGDIPEGYSVSREKKERFSLILESASTNQTSMYLCASSFRSGGETQYFGPGTRLLVL.

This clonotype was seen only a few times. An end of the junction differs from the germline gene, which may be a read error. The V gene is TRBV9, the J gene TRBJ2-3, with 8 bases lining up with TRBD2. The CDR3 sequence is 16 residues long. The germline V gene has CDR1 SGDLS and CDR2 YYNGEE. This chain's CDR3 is CASSGGHRGPTDTQYF. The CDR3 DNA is TGCGCCAGCAGCGGGGGACATCGGGGGCCCACAGATACGCAGTATTTT.

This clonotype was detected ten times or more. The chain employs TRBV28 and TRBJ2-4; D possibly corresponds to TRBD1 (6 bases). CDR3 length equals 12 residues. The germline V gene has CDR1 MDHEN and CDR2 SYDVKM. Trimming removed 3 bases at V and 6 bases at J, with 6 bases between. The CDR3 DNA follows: TGTGCCAGCAGTTTGACAGGAAACATTCAGTACTTC. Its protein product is CASSLTGNIQYF.

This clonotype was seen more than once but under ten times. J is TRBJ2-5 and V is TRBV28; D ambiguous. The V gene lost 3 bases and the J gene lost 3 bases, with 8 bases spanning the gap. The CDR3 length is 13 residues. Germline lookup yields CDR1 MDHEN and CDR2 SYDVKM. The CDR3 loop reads CASSFRMEETQYF. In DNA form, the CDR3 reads TGTGCCAGCAGTTTTCGAATGGAAGAGACCCAGTACTTC.